This TCR beta chain was profiled in a study of OX40 agonist ivuxolimab in advanced cancers. The study's findings and limits: The CD4+ and CD8+ T cells in the blood had expanded clonally by week 6 at 0.1 to 3.0 mg/kg. The mean number of expanded clones was higher in CD8+ T cells than in CD4+.

The method was immunoSEQ multiplex PCR; TCRdb's version includes in-frame clones alone and lacks a portion of them. Of approximately 90,000 clones in the sample, about 90% were seen once. About this clone: Its cognate antigen is unknown.

V was shortened by 6 bases and J by 0 bases, with 27 bases between the two germline ends. This CDR3 spans 20 amino acids. Per the germline V gene, CDR1 is SGHVS and CDR2 is FQNEAQ. This specimen consisted of CD4+ or CD8+ T cells sorted from blood, obtained in a trial of the OX40 agonist ivuxolimab. V usage is TRBV7-8 and J usage is TRBJ2-1, with D perhaps being TRBD1 or TRBD2 (5 bases each). This sequence was found in an adult with an advanced solid tumor such as melanoma, head and neck, liver or kidney cancer. CDR3 sequence: CASSPDRLTRVGTSYNEQFF. Here the CDR3 DNA reads TGTGCCAGCAGTCCAGACAGACTTACTCGGGTAGGGACCTCCTACAATGAGCAGTTCTTC.